This T cell receptor beta chain comes out of a study of CD8 T cell repertoires and HIV-1 epitope variants. Across the study: Epitopes were three Gag families plus Nef HW9 and YT9.

With respect to this clone: The antigen remains unidentified.

The CDR3 extends over 15 amino acids. CDR1 is SGHKS, CDR2 YYEKEE, per germline (reference sequence). V was clipped by 0 bases and J by 3 bases, with 13 bases between them. The table came from immunoSEQ multiplex PCR; TCRdb's copy has only in-frame clones and leaves some out. The sample shows about 2,600 clones, approximately 70% of them seen only once. The sequence came from a male donor with HIV. The chain uses TRBV5-5 and TRBJ2-7; no definite D call. The sequencing input was cultured CD8+ T cells derived from PBMCs. The CDR3 protein is CASSLELILGYEQYF. DNA for the CDR3: TGTGCCAGCAGCTTGGAATTGATACTTGGCTACGAGCAGTACTTC.